Presented here are 29 T cell receptor beta chains from one specimen sequenced in a study of blood T cell repertoires in COVID-19. Assay used: immunoSEQ multiplex PCR; TCRdb lists only in-frame clones, some missing. The data show hundreds of thousands of clones, roughly 90% seen once. The specimen sequenced was peripheral blood. These receptors originate from a man in his sixties with COVID-19, enrolled during active disease.

The rearrangement links TRBV27 to TRBJ1-2; D is perhaps TRBD1 (6 bases). This CDR3 is built from 15 residues. V was cut by 4 bases and J by 8 bases, with 20 bases left in between. The germline CDR1 and CDR2 sequences are MNHEY and SMNVEV (reference sequence). In DNA, the CDR3 is TGTGCCAGCAGTTCCCTACAGGGTTCGGTAGGGGGCTACACCTTC. This gives the protein CASSSLQGSVGGYTF.

The CDR3 sequence: CAGKTGSYEQYF. For the CDR3, the DNA is TGTGCCGGTAAGACAGGTAGCTACGAGCAGTACTTC. The chain joins TRBV2 to TRBJ2-7, with TRBD1 as a possible D gene (6 bases). Germline CDR1 SNHLY, CDR2 FYNNEI. V lost 11 bases to trimming and J lost 3 bases, with 14 bases between them. The CDR3 runs 12 residues.

The sample holds one count of this clone. This chain joins TRBV7-2 and TRBJ2-7; 7 nucleotides align to TRBD2. Unmatched junction bases numbered 4, after V lost 1 base and J lost 10 bases. This CDR3 is 12 amino acids long. Germline assignment: CDR1 SGHTA and CDR2 FQGNSA. The CDR3 DNA reads TGTGCCAGCAGCTTAGGCCTAGCGGAACAGTACTTC. It specifies CASSLGLAEQYF.

Details on this clone: Other DNA variants within this sample encode the same CDR3. This rearrangement joins TRBV28 to TRBJ1-5, with 8 positions matching TRBD1. CDR1 and CDR2 (germline): MDHEN, SYDVKM. This CDR3 comprises 14 residues. Losses at the gene ends were 5 bases for V and 4 bases for J; bases not matched to a gene: 4. This CDR3 reads CASSNRQGNQPQHF. The CDR3 DNA reads as TGTGCCAGCAGTAACAGACAGGGGAATCAGCCCCAGCATTTT.

This clone was picked up one time. This chain links TRBV14 with TRBJ2-1; TRBD2 is a possible D gene (6 bases). Between the trimmed V and J ends, which lost 0 bases and 9 bases, there was a span of 9 bases. CDR1 and CDR2 from the germline V gene are SGHDN and FVKESK. CDR3 length: 13 amino acids. Written as DNA, the CDR3 is TGTGCCAGCAGCCAAGAGCGGGACGGTGAGCAGTTCTTC. As protein: CASSQERDGEQFF.

The sample holds a few counts of this clone. V gene TRBV18 combines with J gene TRBJ2-2; the D is unclear. The germline gives CDR1 KGHSH, CDR2 LQKENI. CDR3 length: 15 amino acids. Deletions cut 2 bases from V and 0 bases from J, with 7 bases between. The CDR3 region has the DNA TGTGCCAGCTCACCAGTAACAGCGAACACCGGGGAGCTGTTTTTT. Translating gives CASSPVTANTGELFF.

Points on this clone: The DNA is omitted, as the CDR3 cannot be located on it reliably, and the CDR3 follows TCRdb's listing. The chain uses TRBV21-1 and TRBJ1-2. TRBV21-1 is an annotated pseudogene. Including both end residues, the CDR3 is 17 amino acids long. The CDR3 region is CASSKALVGGGNYGYTF.

The CDR3 loop reads CATSRGEGDRAYNEQFF. In DNA form, the CDR3 reads TGTGCCACCAGCAGAGGTGAAGGGGACAGAGCCTACAATGAGCAGTTCTTC. The chain uses TRBV15 and TRBJ2-1, with 7 nucleotides matching TRBD1. Germline CDR1 and CDR2: LNHNV and YYDKDF (reference sequence). Germline trimming cut 1 base from V and 2 bases from J; bases unmatched to any gene: 8. The CDR3 contains 17 residues.

In this sample, this clone turned up once. V and J are TRBV9 and TRBJ2-2; TRBD2 aligns across 9 bases. Germline CDR1 SGDLS, CDR2 YYNGEE. The CDR3 sequence is 15 residues long. Losses at the gene ends were 0 bases for V and 6 bases for J; bases not matched to a gene: 3. The CDR3 loop is CASSVEGLASGELFF. In nucleotides, the CDR3 is TGTGCCAGCAGCGTAGAGGGACTAGCTTCCGGGGAGCTGTTTTTT. Full variable domain (outside the CDR3, taken from reference TRBV9 and TRBJ2-2): DSGVTQTPKHLITATGQRVTLRCSPRSGDLSVYWYQQSLDQGLQFLIQYYNGEERAKGNILERFSAQQFPDLHSELNLSSLELGDSALYFCASSVEGLASGELFFGEGSRLTVL.

The rearrangement uses TRBV2 and TRBJ1-5, with D unresolved. Trimming took 3 bases from V and 9 from J, leaving 12 bases between them. CDR1 is SNHLY, CDR2 FYNNEI, per germline. The CDR3 extends over 13 amino acids. The CDR3 sequence is CASSDAPRGPQHF. DNA of the CDR3: TGTGCCAGCAGTGATGCTCCGAGAGGGCCCCAGCATTTT. Supplemented by reference TRBV2 and TRBJ1-5, the full variable domain reads EPEVTQTPSHQVTQMGQEVILRCVPISNHLYFYWYRQILGQKVEFLVSFYNNEISEKSEIFDDQFSVERPDGSNFTLKIRSTKLEDSAMYFCASSDAPRGPQHFGDGTRLSIL.

The rearrangement links TRBV11-2 to TRBJ2-7, with 8 bases that match TRBD2. CDR3 length equals 17 residues. Trimming took 0 bases from V and 3 from J; bases not matched to a gene: 10. Germline CDR1 reads SGHAT; CDR2 reads FQNNGV. In DNA, the CDR3 is TGTGCCAGCAGCTTAGAGGTGCAGGCGGGGGGATTCTACGAGCAGTACTTC. This codes for CASSLEVQAGGFYEQYF.

The chain has TRBV19 and TRBJ1-6; D is ambiguous. V was trimmed by 7 bases and J by 8 bases, leaving 12 bases between them. Per germline, CDR1 LNHDA and CDR2 SQIVND (reference sequence). CDR3 length: 13 residues. Here the CDR3 reads CASTAAWYSPLHF. The DNA of the CDR3 is TGTGCCAGTACCGCCGCGTGGTATTCACCCCTCCACTTT.

The J gene is TRBJ1-2, the V gene TRBV14; 7 bases align to TRBD1. Per the germline V gene, CDR1 is SGHDN and CDR2 is FVKESK. After removal of 1 base from V and 0 bases from J, the junction contained 2 bases not matched to a gene. The CDR3 contains 15 residues. DNA for the CDR3: TGTGCCAGCAGCCAAGTGACAGGGCCTAACTATGGCTACACCTTC. The encoded protein is CASSQVTGPNYGYTF.

The chain carries TRBV6-1 and TRBJ2-3; unclear D gene. The CDR3 contains 12 residues. The V gene lost 2 bases and the J gene lost 5 bases, with 5 bases spanning the gap. CDR1 is MNHNS and CDR2 is SASEGT in the germline V gene. The CDR3 nucleotides are TGTGCCAGCAGTGAACGTCGAGATACGCAGTATTTT. It translates to CASSERRDTQYF.

V and J are TRBV5-1 and TRBJ1-2; unclear D gene. Germline V gene sequence: CDR1 SGHRS, CDR2 YFSETQ. Trimming shortened V by 4 bases and J by 8 bases, and 21 bases separated the two germline ends. There are 15 residues in the CDR3. CDR3 DNA sequence: TGCGCCAGCAGCCCAGACGTGGGTCCGACGGGGGGCTACACCTTC. It encodes CASSPDVGPTGGYTF.

The chain uses TRBV19 and TRBJ1-5; D gene unclear. V was trimmed by 3 bases and J by 2 bases, leaving 5 bases between them. The CDR3 extends over 13 amino acids. The V gene's germline CDR1 is LNHDA and CDR2 SQIVND (reference sequence). The chain's CDR3 is CASSISGNQPQHF. The CDR3 DNA is TGTGCCAGTAGTATTTCCGGCAATCAGCCCCAGCATTTT.

The chain carries TRBV5-4 and TRBJ2-1; possibly TRBD1 for D (6 bases). CDR3 length equals 16 residues. Germline V lookup: CDR1 SGHNT, CDR2 YYREEE (reference sequence). V lost 4 bases and J lost 5, with 19 bases in between. The CDR3, as DNA: TGTGCCAGCAGCCTCGGCGGACAGAAAGCTAACAATGAGCAGTTCTTC. Its protein is CASSLGGQKANNEQFF.

This sequence joins TRBV25-1 and TRBJ2-7, with a tentative D call TRBD1 (5 bases). Germline assignment: CDR1 MGHDK and CDR2 SYGVNS. This CDR3 is 12 amino acids long. V lost 2 bases, J lost 4 bases, and 6 bases lay in between. CDR3 DNA: TGTGCCAGCAGTGAAGGGGCTTACGAGCAGTACTTC. It translates to CASSEGAYEQYF.

This sequence joins TRBV7-9 and TRBJ2-1; TRBD2 might be the D (7 bases). The CDR3 contains 16 residues. Germline V gene lookup returns CDR1 SEHNR and CDR2 FQNEAQ (reference sequence). V lost 1 base and J lost 5, with 15 bases in between. The CDR3 spells CASSLVGGPPNNEQFF. CDR3 in DNA: TGTGCCAGCAGCTTAGTGGGGGGGCCCCCTAACAATGAGCAGTTCTTC.

The chain combines TRBV18 with TRBJ1-2; TRBD1 is a possible D gene (5 bases). Germline V gene data show CDR1 as KGHSH and CDR2 as LQKENI. This CDR3 has 13 amino acids. V lost 3 bases and J 5 bases, leaving 10 bases between the germline ends. DNA of the CDR3: TGTGCCAGCTCACCCGACAGCCAATATGGCTACACCTTC. Translating it yields CASSPDSQYGYTF.

The rearrangement joins TRBV18 to TRBJ2-5; D might be TRBD1 (6 bases). The length of the CDR3 is 16 residues. V shed 1 base and J shed 2 bases, with 14 bases lying between them. Germline V gene data show CDR1 as KGHSH and CDR2 as LQKENI. CDR3 residues: CASSPRTATSQETQYF. The DNA of the CDR3 is TGTGCCAGCTCACCACGGACAGCCACTAGTCAAGAGACCCAGTACTTC.

The rearrangement joins TRBV27 to TRBJ2-5; D gene uncertain. CDR3 length: 16 residues. Trimming removed 2 bases at V and 4 bases at J, with 17 bases between. Per germline, CDR1 MNHEY and CDR2 SMNVEV (reference sequence). In DNA, the CDR3 is TGTGCCAGCAGTTTAGGAGCCTACATTGGATCAGAGACCCAGTACTTC. As protein: CASSLGAYIGSETQYF.

V and J are TRBV28 and TRBJ1-5; TRBD1 matches at 7 bases. Per germline, CDR1 MDHEN and CDR2 SYDVKM. This CDR3 has 15 amino acids. Trimming took 4 bases from V and 3 from J; bases not matched to a gene: 6. As DNA, the CDR3 is TGTGCCAGCAGTTCTACAGGGGCCGCCAATCAGCCCCAGCATTTT. It codes for CASSSTGAANQPQHF.

This chain connects TRBV4-1 to TRBJ2-1, with TRBD2 identical over 8 bases. Germline CDR1 and CDR2: MGHRA and YSYEKL. The CDR3 contains 17 residues. Losses at the gene ends were 1 base for V and 4 bases for J; bases not matched to a gene: 9. The CDR3 DNA reads TGCGCCAGCAGCCAAGCGGGGGAGACTAGCGAATACAATGAGCAGTTCTTC. As protein: CASSQAGETSEYNEQFF.

The CDR3 loop reads CASSLASGWDVGELFF. The CDR3 DNA reads TGTGCCAGCAGCTTGGCTAGCGGGTGGGACGTCGGGGAGCTGTTTTTT. The rearrangement uses TRBV5-4 and TRBJ2-2, with 8 bases fitting TRBD2. CDR1 SGHNT and CDR2 YYREEE come from the germline V gene (reference sequence). Losses at the gene ends were 0 bases for V and 7 bases for J; bases not matched to a gene: 8. This CDR3 has 16 residues.

The V gene is TRBV2, the J gene TRBJ1-1; 7 bases are a match to TRBD1. CDR1 and CDR2 from the germline V gene are SNHLY and FYNNEI. The junction had 7 bases not matched to a gene; V was cut back by 6 bases and J by 0 bases. This CDR3 spans 15 amino acids. The CDR3 here is CASRRRDSMNTEAFF. CDR3 DNA: TGTGCCAGCAGGAGAAGGGACAGCATGAACACTGAAGCTTTCTTT.

This chain uses TRBV27 with TRBJ2-7; 9 bases are a match to TRBD2. V lost 2 bases and J lost 2; bases outside the gene matches: 7. Germline-derived CDR1 and CDR2 are MNHEY and SMNVEV (reference sequence). The CDR3 consists of 16 residues. The CDR3, as DNA: TGTGCCAGCAGTTTAGCTGGCGGGAGGGTTCCCTACGAGCAGTACTTC. Translating it yields CASSLAGGRVPYEQYF.

This clone has only one observation. The CDR3 loop is CASNFGCRRLRDRGTSGSSREQYF. The CDR3 DNA follows: TGTGCCAGCAACTTTGGATGTCGCCGCCTCCGGGACAGGGGGACTAGCGGGAGCTCGCGGGAGCAGTACTTC. This chain links TRBV5-2 with TRBJ2-7; the listed D gene, TRBD2, was not tested against the DNA. TRBV5-2 is a recognized pseudogene. The CDR3 is 24 residues long.

V usage is TRBV15 and J usage is TRBJ1-3; the match to TRBD1 covers 7 bases. This CDR3 region has 15 residues. Germline CDR1 is LNHNV and CDR2 is YYDKDF (reference sequence). The ends lost 4 bases at V and 0 bases at J; junction bases unmatched: 3. The CDR3 DNA follows: TGTGCCACCAGCACCGACAGGGACTCTGGAAACACCATATATTTT. Amino acids: CATSTDRDSGNTIYF.